This T cell receptor (beta chain) came from a study of T cell responses to AZD1222 COVID-19 vaccine. Study-level results: It was only after the peak T cell response that any repertoires were sampled. Recipients of AZD1222 seropositive at baseline numbered only five or six.

In regard to this clone: Antigen unknown.

The data were produced by immunoSEQ multiplex PCR, yet TCRdb's version contains in-frame clones alone and is incomplete. Found here are 150,000 or so clones, 90% to 95% of them singletons; the top ten hold less than 5.5%. The CDR3 consists of 15 residues. Looked up from germline, CDR1 is SGHTS and CDR2 is YDEGEE. The V end was cut by 3 bases, the J end by 7 bases, with 17 bases between. The TCR sequence derives from an adult in good health. V gene TRBV5-8 combines with J gene TRBJ1-5; no reliable D call. This specimen was peripheral blood, taken on day 0 of AZD1222 vaccination. The CDR3 region is CASSSRMMARQPQHF. DNA of the CDR3: TGTGCCAGCAGCTCCCGCATGATGGCCCGGCAGCCCCAGCATTTT. Variable domain in full (rest from reference TRBV5-8 and TRBJ1-5): EAGVTQSPTHLIKTRGQQATLRCSPISGHTSVYWYQQALGLGLQFLLWYDEGEERNRGNFPPRFSGRQFPNYSSELNVNALELEDSALYLCASSSRMMARQPQHFGDGTRLSIL.